These T cell receptor beta chains were read from a single sample in a study of blood T cell repertoires in COVID-19. The repertoire was sequenced with immunoSEQ multiplex PCR; TCRdb's copy has only in-frame clones and lacks some. This sample yields 130,000 to 150,000 clones, of which around 85% are seen a single time; under 3% belongs to the top ten. The sample consisted of peripheral blood. Receptor source: a woman aged 40-49 years with active or convalescent COVID-19. The CDR3 runs from the conserved cysteine through the conserved F or W.

v_gene	j_gene	CDR3aa
TRBV28	TRBJ2-1	CASSGTPYNEQFF
TRBV19	TRBJ1-1	CASRQTGTEAFF
TRBV9	TRBJ1-1	CASSVPQGTYLLNTEAFF
TRBV5-8	TRBJ1-1	CASSLEQGSTEAFF
TRBV3-1/TRBV3-2	TRBJ2-2	CATGNTGELFF
TRBV9	TRBJ1-1	CASSVGGQNTEAFF
TRBV28	TRBJ1-4	CASSTPSAGLNEKLFF
TRBV19	TRBJ1-5	CASSSASNQPQHF
TRBV4-3	TRBJ1-2	CASSQEGTANYGYTF
TRBV2	TRBJ1-4	CASSGGGQVEKLFF
TRBV6-4	TRBJ2-1	CASSYGTGGDEQFF
TRBV29-1	TRBJ1-2	CSGFGGNGYTF
TRBV6-5	TRBJ1-5	CASSYSRAGQPQHF
TRBV7-2	TRBJ2-7	CASRGRYEQYF
TRBV6-5	TRBJ1-2	CASSSLVGGIGYGYTF
TRBV18	TRBJ2-7	CASSPQISDEQYF
TRBV7-9	TRBJ2-7	CASSLIRPSRSSYEQYF
TRBV6-1	TRBJ2-2	CASSEGPNTGELFF
TRBV19	TRBJ1-2	CASIRQPNQPNYGYTF
TRBV23-1	TRBJ2-3	CASSHPPGIRDREFPDTQYF
TRBV2	TRBJ1-2	CASRQGNYGYTF
TRBV19	TRBJ1-6	CASSTAGTGVYSPLHF
TRBV5-1	TRBJ1-5	CASSFGPGSNQPQHF
TRBV6-6	TRBJ1-3	CASTSTGGTIYF
TRBV18	TRBJ2-7	CASSGRTDAYEQYF
TRBV9	TRBJ2-1	CASKPGEGHNEQFF
TRBV2	TRBJ1-6	CASSAGTPNSPLHF
TRBV6-5	TRBJ1-2	CASSFDSFYGYTF
TRBV2	TRBJ1-5	CASSNGDRGLGNQPQHF
TRBV9	TRBJ1-1	CASSVSTGRTEAFF
TRBV5-8	TRBJ2-5	CASSKNRVLGRETQYF
TRBV5-1	TRBJ2-7	CASSLDSEQYF
TRBV25-1	TRBJ1-1	CASSTGMNTEAFF
TRBV12-5	TRBJ1-1	CASGHGQSEAFF
TRBV18	TRBJ1-1	CASSPYSPGQGAFNTEAFF
TRBV5-1	TRBJ2-5	CASSDSGRAGETQYF
TRBV14	TRBJ2-1	CASSLTTSGFPFSYNEQFF
TRBV7-9	TRBJ1-2	CASSLDRDYGYTF
TRBV19	TRBJ2-3	CASSLERLHLADTQYF
TRBV3-1/TRBV3-2	TRBJ2-7	CASSQDRGAEQYF
TRBV28	TRBJ2-1	CASSNSVTEQFF
TRBV27	TRBJ1-1	CASSLVREIYTEAFF
TRBV6-6	TRBJ1-2	CASRQREHGYTF
TRBV6-2/TRBV6-3	TRBJ2-3	CASTPLAPAGHTQYF
TRBV27	TRBJ1-2	CASSSGGMGVSYGYTF
TRBV28	TRBJ2-3	CASSAMRGAFTDTQYF
TRBV30	TRBJ1-4	CAWSAYRGRGKLFF
TRBV30	TRBJ1-1	CAWSASWTIGMNTEAFF
TRBV7-2	TRBJ2-2	CASSSGGWTGELFF
TRBV6-5	TRBJ1-1	CASSQGYTEAFF